This entry describes one T cell receptor beta chain. The target antigen is unknown. These data belong to a study of CD8 T cells in ankylosing spondylitis. 5'-RACE, quantitative and with molecular barcodes, yielded the TCR beta libraries. From the 5' RACE reads, TCRdb called clonotypes with MiXCR, one entry per CDR3 protein. Found here are a few hundred thousand distinct CDR3 sequences, roughly 13% of them singletons; the top ten hold about 6.8%. Study-wide results and caveats: Reactive arthritis synovial fluid and blood previously showed some of these motif variants. Within ankylosing spondylitis blood, a TCR beta motif made up of eight or nine highly homologous variants appeared to be characteristic.

Material for sequencing was blood, either unsorted or a sorted T cell fraction (not recorded which). The sequence was obtained from a male donor with ankylosing spondylitis.

CDR3 in amino acids: CASSYGPPDTQYF. Here the CDR3 DNA reads TGTGCCAGCAGCTATGGCCCTCCAGATACGCAGTATTTT. V gene TRBV7-2 combines with J gene TRBJ2-3; D gene uncertain. Trimming removed 4 bases at V and 4 bases at J, with 9 bases between. Germline CDR1 and CDR2: SGHTA and FQGNSA. The CDR3 runs 13 residues.